This T cell receptor (beta chain) was retrieved from a study of T cells after yellow fever vaccination. Study context: SMART-Seq v4 Ultra Low Input handled preparation of low-cell-number fractions. Whole-study findings and limits: Abundant bulk-population clonotypes could contaminate the FACS-sorted repertoires.

A single record per CDR3 protein comes from TCRdb applying MiXCR to the 5' RACE reads. The repertoire consists of 450,000 to 600,000 distinct CDR3 sequences, with approximately 15% occurring once and the leading ten covering more than 13%. This clonotype was counted only a few times. As yet, its antigen is unknown. Trimming removed 4 bases from V and 4 bases from J; junction bases left unmatched: 2. The CDR3 is 13 residues long. The TCR was taken from a man aged 30-40 years who received the YFV17D yellow fever vaccine. The sequences come from PBMCs, collected on the day of the yellow fever booster vaccination. This chain uses TRBV12-3 or TRBV12-4 with TRBJ2-5; TRBD2 aligns across 8 bases. In DNA form, the CDR3 reads TGTGCCAGCAGTTGGAGCGGGAGAGAGACCCAGTACTTC. Residues: CASSWSGRETQYF.